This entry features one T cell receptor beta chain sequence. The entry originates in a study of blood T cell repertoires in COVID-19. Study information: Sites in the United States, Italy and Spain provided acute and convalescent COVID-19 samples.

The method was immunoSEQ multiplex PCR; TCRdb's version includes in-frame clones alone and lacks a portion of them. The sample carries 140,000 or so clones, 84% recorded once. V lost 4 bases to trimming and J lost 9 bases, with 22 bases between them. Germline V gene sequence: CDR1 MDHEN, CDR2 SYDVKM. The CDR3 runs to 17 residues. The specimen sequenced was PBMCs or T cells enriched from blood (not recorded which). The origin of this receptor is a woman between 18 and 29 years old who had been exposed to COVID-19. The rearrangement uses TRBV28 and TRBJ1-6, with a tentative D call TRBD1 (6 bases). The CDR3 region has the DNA TGTGCCAGCAGTTGGGGAGGGGGTCGGAGGTTTGGTTCACCCCTCCACTTT. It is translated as CASSWGGGRRFGSPLHF.